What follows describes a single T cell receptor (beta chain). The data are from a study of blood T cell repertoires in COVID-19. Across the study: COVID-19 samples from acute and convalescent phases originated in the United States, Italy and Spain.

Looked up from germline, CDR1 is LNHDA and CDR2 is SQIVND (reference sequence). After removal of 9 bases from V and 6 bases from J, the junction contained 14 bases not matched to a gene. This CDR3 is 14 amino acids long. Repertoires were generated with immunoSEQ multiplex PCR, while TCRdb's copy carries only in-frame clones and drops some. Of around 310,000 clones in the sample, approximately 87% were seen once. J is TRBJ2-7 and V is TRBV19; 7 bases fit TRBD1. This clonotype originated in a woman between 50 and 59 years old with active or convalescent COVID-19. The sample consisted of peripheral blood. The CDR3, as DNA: TGTGCCAGCAGACAGGGATCCTCGGGAAGCGAGCAGTACTTC. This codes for CASRQGSSGSEQYF.